The T cell receptor (beta chain) under discussion was sequenced for a study of CD8+ T cells in alopecia areata. CDR1 and CDR2 from the germline V gene are SGHRS and YFSETQ. The junction had 9 bases not matched to a gene; V was cut back by 4 bases and J by 8 bases. The CDR3 has 14 amino acids. Sequencing templates came from extracted RNA that was reverse transcribed into cDNA. Assay: immunoSEQ multiplex PCR; the TCRdb copy retains only in-frame clones and omits some. The table shows 170,000 or so clones, with roughly 62% occurring only once. Indicated treatment: oral pan-JAK inhibitor, 5-10 mg twice daily.

This TCR was sampled from a human donor with alopecia areata. This rearrangement joins TRBV5-1 to TRBJ2-1; 7 bases agree with TRBD2. Here the sequenced sample was CD8+ T cells sorted from blood, taken at week 24, from a patient treated with tofacitinib. CDR3 amino acids: CASSPRASGHEQFF. The CDR3 coding sequence is TGCGCCAGCAGCCCCCGGGCTAGCGGACATGAGCAGTTCTTC.